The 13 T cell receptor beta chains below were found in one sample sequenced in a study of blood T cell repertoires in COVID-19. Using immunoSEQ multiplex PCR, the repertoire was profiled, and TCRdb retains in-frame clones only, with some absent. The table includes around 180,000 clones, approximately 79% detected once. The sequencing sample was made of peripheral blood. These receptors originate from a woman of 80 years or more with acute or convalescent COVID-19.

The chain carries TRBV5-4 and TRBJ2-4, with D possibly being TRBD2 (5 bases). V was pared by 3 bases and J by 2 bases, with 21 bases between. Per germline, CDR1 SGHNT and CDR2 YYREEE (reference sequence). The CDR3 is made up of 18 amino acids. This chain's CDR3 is CASSSSTNPTLTKNIQYF. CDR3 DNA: TGTGCCAGCAGCTCTTCGACTAACCCTACTCTAACCAAAAACATTCAGTACTTC.

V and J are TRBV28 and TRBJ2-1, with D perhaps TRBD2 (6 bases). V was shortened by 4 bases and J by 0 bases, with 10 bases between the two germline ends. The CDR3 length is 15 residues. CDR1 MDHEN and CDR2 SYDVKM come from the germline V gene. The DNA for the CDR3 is TGTGCCAGCAGTTACGGGGGAAACTCCTACAATGAGCAGTTCTTC. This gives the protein CASSYGGNSYNEQFF.

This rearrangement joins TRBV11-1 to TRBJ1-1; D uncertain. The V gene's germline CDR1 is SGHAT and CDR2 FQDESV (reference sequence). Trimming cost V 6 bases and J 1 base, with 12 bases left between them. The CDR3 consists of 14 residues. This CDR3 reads CASSRTSSNTEAFF. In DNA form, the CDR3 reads TGTGCCAGCAGTCGGACTTCCTCGAACACTGAAGCTTTCTTT.

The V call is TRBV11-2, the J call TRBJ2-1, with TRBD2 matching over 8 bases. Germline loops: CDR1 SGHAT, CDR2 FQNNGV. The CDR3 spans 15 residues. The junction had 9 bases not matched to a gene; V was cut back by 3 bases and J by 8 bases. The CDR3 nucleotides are TGTGCCAGCAGCTTTGTAGCGGGGCGGTGGGATGAGCAGTTCTTC. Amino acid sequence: CASSFVAGRWDEQFF.

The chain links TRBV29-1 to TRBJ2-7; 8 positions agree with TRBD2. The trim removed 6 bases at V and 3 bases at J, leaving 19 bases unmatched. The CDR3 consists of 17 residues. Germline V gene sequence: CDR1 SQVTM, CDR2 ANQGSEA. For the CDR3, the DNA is TGCAGCGTCGAGGAGCGGGAGAGGGGGGGATCGGGCTACGAGCAGTACTTC. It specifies CSVEERERGGSGYEQYF.

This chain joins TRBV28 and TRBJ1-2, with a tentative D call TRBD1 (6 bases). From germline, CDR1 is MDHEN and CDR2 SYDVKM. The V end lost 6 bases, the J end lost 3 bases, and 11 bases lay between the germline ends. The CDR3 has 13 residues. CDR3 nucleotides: TGTGCCAGCAGCTTGGGGGCCTACTATGGCTACACCTTC. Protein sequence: CASSLGAYYGYTF.

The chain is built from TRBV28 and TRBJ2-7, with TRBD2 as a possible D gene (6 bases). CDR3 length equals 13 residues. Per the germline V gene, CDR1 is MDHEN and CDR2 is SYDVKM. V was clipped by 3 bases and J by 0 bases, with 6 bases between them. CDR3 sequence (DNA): TGTGCCAGCAGTTTGACTAGCTCCTACGAGCAGTACTTC. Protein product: CASSLTSSYEQYF.

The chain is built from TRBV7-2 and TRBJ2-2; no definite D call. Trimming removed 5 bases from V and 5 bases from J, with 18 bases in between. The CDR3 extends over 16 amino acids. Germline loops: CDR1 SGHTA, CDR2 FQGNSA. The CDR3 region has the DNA TGTGCCAGCAGCGAACCCGCTATGAACCCGACCGGGGAGCTGTTTTTT. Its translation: CASSEPAMNPTGELFF. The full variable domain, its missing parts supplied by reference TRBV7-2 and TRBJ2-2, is GAGVSQSPSNKVTEKGKDVELRCDPISGHTALYWYRQSLGQGLEFLIYFQGNSAPDKSGLPSDRFSAERTGGSVSTLTIQRTQQEDSAVYLCASSEPAMNPTGELFFGEGSRLTVL.

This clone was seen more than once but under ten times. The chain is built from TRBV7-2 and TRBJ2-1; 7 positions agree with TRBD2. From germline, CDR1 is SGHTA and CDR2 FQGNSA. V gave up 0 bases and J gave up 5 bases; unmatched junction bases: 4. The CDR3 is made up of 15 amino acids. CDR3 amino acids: CASSLAGGSNNEQFF. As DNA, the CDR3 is TGTGCCAGCAGCTTAGCGGGGGGGAGCAACAATGAGCAGTTCTTC.

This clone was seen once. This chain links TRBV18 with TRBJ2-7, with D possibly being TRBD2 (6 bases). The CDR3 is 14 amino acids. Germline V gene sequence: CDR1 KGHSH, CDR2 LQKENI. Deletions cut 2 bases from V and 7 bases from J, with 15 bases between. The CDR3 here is CASSPGGMTEEQYF. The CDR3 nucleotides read TGTGCCAGCTCACCAGGCGGGATGACGGAAGAGCAGTACTTC.

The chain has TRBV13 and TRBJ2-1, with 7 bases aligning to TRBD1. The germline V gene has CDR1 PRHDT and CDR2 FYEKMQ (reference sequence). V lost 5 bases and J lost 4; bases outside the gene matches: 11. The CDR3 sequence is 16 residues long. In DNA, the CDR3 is TGTGCCAGCAGCACAACTGACAGGGTCTTTTACAATGAGCAGTTCTTC. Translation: CASSTTDRVFYNEQFF.

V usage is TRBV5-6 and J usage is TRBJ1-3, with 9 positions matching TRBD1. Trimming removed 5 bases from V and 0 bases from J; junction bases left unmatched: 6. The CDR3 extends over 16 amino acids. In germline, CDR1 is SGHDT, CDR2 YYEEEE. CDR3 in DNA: TGTGCCAGCAGTTACAGGGGGCCCAACTCTGGAAACACCATATATTTT. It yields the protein CASSYRGPNSGNTIYF.

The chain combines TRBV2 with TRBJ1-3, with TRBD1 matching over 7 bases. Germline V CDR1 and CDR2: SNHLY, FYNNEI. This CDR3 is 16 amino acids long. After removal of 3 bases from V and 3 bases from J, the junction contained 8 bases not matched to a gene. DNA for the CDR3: TGTGCCAGCAGTGAGTTGATGGACAGGCTTGGAAACACCATATATTTT. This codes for CASSELMDRLGNTIYF. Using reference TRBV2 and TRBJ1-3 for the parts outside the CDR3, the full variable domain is EPEVTQTPSHQVTQMGQEVILRCVPISNHLYFYWYRQILGQKVEFLVSFYNNEISEKSEIFDDQFSVERPDGSNFTLKIRSTKLEDSAMYFCASSELMDRLGNTIYFGEGSWLTVV.